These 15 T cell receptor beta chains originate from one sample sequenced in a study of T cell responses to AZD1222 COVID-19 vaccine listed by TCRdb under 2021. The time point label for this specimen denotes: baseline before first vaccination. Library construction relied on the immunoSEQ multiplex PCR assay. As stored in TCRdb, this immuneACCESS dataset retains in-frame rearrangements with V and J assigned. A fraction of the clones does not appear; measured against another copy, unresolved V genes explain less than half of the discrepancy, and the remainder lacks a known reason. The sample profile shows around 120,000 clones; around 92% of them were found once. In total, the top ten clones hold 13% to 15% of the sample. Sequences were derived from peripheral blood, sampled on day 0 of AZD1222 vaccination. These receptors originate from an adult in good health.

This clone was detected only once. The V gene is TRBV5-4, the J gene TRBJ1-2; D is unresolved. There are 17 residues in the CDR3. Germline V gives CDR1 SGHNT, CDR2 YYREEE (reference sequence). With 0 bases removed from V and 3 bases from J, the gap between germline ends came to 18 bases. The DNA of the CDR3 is TGTGCCAGCAGCTTGGCCGTCGGGAGATCCGACGACTATGGCTACACCTTC. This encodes CASSLAVGRSDDYGYTF.

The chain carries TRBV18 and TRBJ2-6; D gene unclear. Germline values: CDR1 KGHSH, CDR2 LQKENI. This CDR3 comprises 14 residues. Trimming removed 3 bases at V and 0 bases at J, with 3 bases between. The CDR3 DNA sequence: TGTGCCAGCTCACCGGACTCTGGGGCCAACGTCCTGACTTTC. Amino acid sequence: CASSPDSGANVLTF.

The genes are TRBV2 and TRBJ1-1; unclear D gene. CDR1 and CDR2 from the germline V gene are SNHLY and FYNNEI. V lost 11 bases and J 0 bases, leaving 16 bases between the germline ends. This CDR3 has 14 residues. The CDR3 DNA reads TGTGCCGCAGAATTACAAGGGCTGAACACTGAAGCTTTCTTT. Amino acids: CAAELQGLNTEAFF.

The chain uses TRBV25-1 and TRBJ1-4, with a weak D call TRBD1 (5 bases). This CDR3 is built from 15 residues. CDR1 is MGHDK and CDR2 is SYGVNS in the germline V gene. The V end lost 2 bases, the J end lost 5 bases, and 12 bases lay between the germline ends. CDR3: CASSEPRGGNEKLFF. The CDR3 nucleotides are TGTGCCAGCAGTGAACCTAGGGGTGGGAATGAAAAACTGTTTTTT. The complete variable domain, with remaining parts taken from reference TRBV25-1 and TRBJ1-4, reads EADIYQTPRYLVIGTGKKITLECSQTMGHDKMYWYQQDPGMELHLIHYSYGVNSTEKGDLSSESTVSRIRTEHFPLTLESARPSHTSQYLCASSEPRGGNEKLFFGSGTQLSVL.

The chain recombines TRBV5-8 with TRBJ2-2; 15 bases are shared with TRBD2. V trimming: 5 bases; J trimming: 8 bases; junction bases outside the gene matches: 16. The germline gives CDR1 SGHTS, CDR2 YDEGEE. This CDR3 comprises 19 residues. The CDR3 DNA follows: TGTGCCAGCAGAAGGCTTGGGACTAGCGGGAGGCAAGACCGAGGGGAGCTGTTTTTT. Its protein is CASRRLGTSGRQDRGELFF.

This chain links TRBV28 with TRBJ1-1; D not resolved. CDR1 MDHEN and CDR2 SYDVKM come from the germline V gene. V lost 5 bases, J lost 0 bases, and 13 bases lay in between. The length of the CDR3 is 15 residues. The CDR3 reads CASSGPLDLNTEAFF. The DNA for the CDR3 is TGTGCCAGCAGTGGCCCGCTAGACCTGAACACTGAAGCTTTCTTT.

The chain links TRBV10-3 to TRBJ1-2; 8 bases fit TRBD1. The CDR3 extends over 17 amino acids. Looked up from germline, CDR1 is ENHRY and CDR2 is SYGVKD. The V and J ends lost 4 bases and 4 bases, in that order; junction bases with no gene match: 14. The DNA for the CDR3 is TGTGCCATCAGTGGGTCCGGGACAGGCGACTCCAGCTATGGCTACACCTTC. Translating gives CAISGSGTGDSSYGYTF.

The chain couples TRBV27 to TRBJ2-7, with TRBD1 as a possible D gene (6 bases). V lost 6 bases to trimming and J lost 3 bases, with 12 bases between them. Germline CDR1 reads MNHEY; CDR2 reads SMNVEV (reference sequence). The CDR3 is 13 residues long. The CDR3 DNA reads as TGTGCCAGCAGCAGTCGGGACATCTACGAGCAGTACTTC. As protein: CASSSRDIYEQYF.

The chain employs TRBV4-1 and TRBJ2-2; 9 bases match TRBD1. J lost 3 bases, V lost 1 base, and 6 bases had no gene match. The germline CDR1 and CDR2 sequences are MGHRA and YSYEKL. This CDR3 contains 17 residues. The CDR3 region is CASSQASGTGYTGELFF. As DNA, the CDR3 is TGCGCCAGCAGCCAAGCTTCCGGGACAGGGTACACCGGGGAGCTGTTTTTT.

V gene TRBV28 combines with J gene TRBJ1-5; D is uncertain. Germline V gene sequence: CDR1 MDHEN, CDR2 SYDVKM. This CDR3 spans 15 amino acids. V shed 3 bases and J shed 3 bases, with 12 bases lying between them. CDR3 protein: CASSLGVGYNQPQHF. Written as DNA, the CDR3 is TGTGCCAGCAGTTTGGGTGTGGGGTACAATCAGCCCCAGCATTTT.

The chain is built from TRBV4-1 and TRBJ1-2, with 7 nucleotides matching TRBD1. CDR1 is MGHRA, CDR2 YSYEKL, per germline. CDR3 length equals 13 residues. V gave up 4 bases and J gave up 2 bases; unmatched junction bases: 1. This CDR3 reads CASSPTGNYGYTF. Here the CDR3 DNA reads TGCGCCAGCAGCCCGACAGGGAACTATGGCTACACCTTC.

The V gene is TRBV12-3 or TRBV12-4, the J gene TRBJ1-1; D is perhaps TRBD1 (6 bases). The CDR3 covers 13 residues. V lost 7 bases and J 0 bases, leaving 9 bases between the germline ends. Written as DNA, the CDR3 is TGTGCCAGCACCGGACAGATGAACACTGAAGCTTTCTTT. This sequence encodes CASTGQMNTEAFF.

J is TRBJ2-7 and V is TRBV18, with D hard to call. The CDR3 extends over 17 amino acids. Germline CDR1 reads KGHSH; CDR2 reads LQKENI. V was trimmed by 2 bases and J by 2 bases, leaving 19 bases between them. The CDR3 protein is CASSPDGVAGFAYEQYF. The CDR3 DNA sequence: TGTGCCAGCTCACCAGACGGAGTAGCTGGGTTTGCCTACGAGCAGTACTTC.

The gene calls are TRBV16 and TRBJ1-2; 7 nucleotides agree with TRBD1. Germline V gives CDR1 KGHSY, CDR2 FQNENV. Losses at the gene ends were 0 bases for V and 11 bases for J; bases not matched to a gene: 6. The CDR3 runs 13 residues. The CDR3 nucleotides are TGTGCCAGCAGCCAATCGGTACAGGGGAAGTACACCTTC. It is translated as CASSQSVQGKYTF.

The CDR3 reads CASSLIYTDTQYF. For the CDR3, the DNA is TGTGCCAGCAGCTTAATCTACACAGATACGCAGTATTTT. This rearrangement joins TRBV7-8 to TRBJ2-3; no reliable D call. V lost 2 bases, J lost 2 bases, and 5 bases lay in between. The germline V gene encodes CDR1 SGHVS and CDR2 FQNEAQ. The CDR3 is made up of 13 amino acids.